The T cell receptor (beta chain) under discussion was sequenced for a study of shared T cell receptors in the human thymus (dated by TCRdb to about 2021). The study in broad terms: The study examined how self-reactive, shared T-cell receptor alpha chains are generated in the human thymus.

To prepare the library, the immunoSEQ multiplex PCR assay was applied. In TCRdb, the immuneACCESS table is reduced to in-frame sequences with V and J assigned. These tables do not hold every clone; where another copy was compared, an unresolved V gene accounts for under half, and the others remain unexplained. This sample holds over 450,000 clones; roughly 74% were observed only once. More than 0.01% of the sample lies in the top ten. Comment on this clone: The specificity of this receptor is unknown. Base qualities are not recorded, but no much larger clone differs from it by a single base.

This sample also appeared in a second study, on human thymus T cells. According to the second study: In Finland, the donors were immunologically healthy infants who were having open corrective cardiac surgery for congenital heart defects. The thymus tissue came from surgical resects taken out during corrective cardiac surgery. Usage of V and J gene segments appeared to be biased in both the thymic and the peripheral blood repertoires. The related research reported highly overlapping thymic TCR repertoires among unrelated individuals. TCR alpha and beta repertoires from roughly 8 infant thymus samples and a few related peripheral blood samples were characterized in the study. Donor ages ranged from roughly 6 to 250 days, and the cohort comprised about 6 male and two female infants. Thymocytes were mechanically released from the tissue and were stored as pellets of roughly 9.5-30 million cells at -70 degrees C. A QIAsymphony instrument was used to extract genomic DNA from frozen cell pellets. The immunoSEQ multiplex PCR assay was used to amplify the TCRB and TCRAD loci from a standardized amount of quality-controlled genomic DNA. Amplicons spanned the V(D)J region at a length sufficient to cover the CDR3 and identify V and J genes. The amplicons were sequenced on an Illumina platform via the commercial immunoSEQ service. Primer bias and sequencing errors were corrected as previously described, and TCRAD and TCRB definitions were based on the IMGT database. immunoSEQ Analyzer 3.0 and VDJTools were used for repertoire analysis, which covered basic statistics, V/J segment usage, diversity estimates, rarefaction and pairwise overlap. Diversity was estimated using the Chao1, ChaoE, Efron-Thisted, Shannon and inverse Simpson indices, and was also estimated on datasets down-sampled to the size of the smallest sample. Repertoire overlap was assessed by strict matching of CDR3 nucleotide sequence, V gene and J gene, and clustering was done by Jaccard-based multidimensional scaling. On average, about 800,000 unique TCRB clonotypes were obtained from thymus samples, compared with 65,000 to 90,000 from blood samples.

The sample taken for sequencing was thymocytes. The sequence was collected from a boy in the first two years of life with a congenital heart defect. Donor details come from another sample of the same person, matched by shared clones.

The DNA is TGTGCCAGCAGTTTTTGTCCAGGGGGCTTTGCAGGCACCGGGGAGCTGTTTTTT. This encodes CASSFCPGGFAGTGELFF. The chain couples TRBV27 to TRBJ2-2; 8 central nucleotides agree with TRBD1. For CDR1 and CDR2, the germline V gene (reference sequence) lists MNHEY and SMNVEV. Counted from cysteine to phenylalanine, this CDR3 has 18 amino acids. Only the CDR3 region is kept as DNA, spanning 54 bases read in frame from base 1. V is trimmed back by 3 bases and J by 4 bases, and the junction contains 13 bases that no gene match accounts for.